This T cell receptor (beta chain) came from a study of T cell responses to AZD1222 COVID-19 vaccine. This clone was seen a handful of times. Germline CDR1 reads SGHRS; CDR2 reads YFSETQ. The CDR3 is 15 amino acids. Trimming shortened V by 4 bases and J by 6 bases, and 16 bases separated the two germline ends. The assay was immunoSEQ multiplex PCR, and TCRdb's table has in-frame clones only and misses some. The data show some 56,000 clones, 75% to 90% seen once. The starting material was peripheral blood, obtained 28 days after the second AZD1222 dose. The origin of this receptor is an adult who received the AZD1222 COVID-19 vaccine. This sequence joins TRBV5-1 and TRBJ2-2, with D possibly TRBD2 on 5 matching bases. The DNA of the CDR3 is TGCGCCAGCAGCATCCGGGATGGAGGCGCCGGGGAGCTGTTTTTT. This translates into CASSIRDGGAGELFF.